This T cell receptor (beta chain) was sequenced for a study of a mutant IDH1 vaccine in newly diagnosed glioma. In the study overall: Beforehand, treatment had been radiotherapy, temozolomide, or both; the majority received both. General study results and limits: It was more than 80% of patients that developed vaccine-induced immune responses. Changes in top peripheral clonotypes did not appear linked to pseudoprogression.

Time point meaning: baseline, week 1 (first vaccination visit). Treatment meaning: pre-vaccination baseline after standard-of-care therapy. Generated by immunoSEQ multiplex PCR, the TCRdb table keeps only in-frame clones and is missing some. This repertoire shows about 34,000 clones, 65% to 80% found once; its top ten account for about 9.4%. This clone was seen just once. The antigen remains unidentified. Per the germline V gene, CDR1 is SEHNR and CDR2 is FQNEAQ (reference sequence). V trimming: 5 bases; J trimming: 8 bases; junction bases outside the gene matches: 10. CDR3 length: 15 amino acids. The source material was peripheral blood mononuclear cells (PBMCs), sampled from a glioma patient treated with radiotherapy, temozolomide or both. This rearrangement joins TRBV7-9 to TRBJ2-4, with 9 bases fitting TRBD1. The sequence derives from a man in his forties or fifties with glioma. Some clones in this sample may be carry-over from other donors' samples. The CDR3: CASSPTGGAVDIQYF. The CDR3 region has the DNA TGTGCCAGCAGCCCCACAGGGGGCGCGGTGGACATTCAGTACTTC.